Presented here are 5 T cell receptor beta chains from one specimen sequenced in a study of cytomegalovirus exposure and HLA in healthy donors (dated by TCRdb to 2017 to 2019). To prepare the library, the immunoSEQ multiplex PCR assay was applied. Not all clones reach the TCRdb copy of this immuneACCESS table, which keeps in-frame sequences only. Checked studies attribute under half of the gap to unresolved V genes and leave the rest unexplained. The sample has 200,000 to 300,000 clones on record, roughly 87% of them singletons. Of the sample, around 11% is held by the ten largest clones. Sequencing input: PBMCs. The receptors were sampled from a man between 18 and 29 years old in good health and CMV-seropositive.

Here the CDR3 DNA reads TGTGCCAGCAGCTTGCCTCCGAGCGGGATGCAGTATTTT. It specifies CASSLPPSGMQYF. This sequence joins TRBV11-2 and TRBJ2-3, with 7 nucleotides matching TRBD2. CDR1 and CDR2 (germline): SGHAT, FQNNGV. The CDR3 loop spans 13 amino acids. The V and J ends lost 3 bases and 11 bases, in that order; junction bases with no gene match: 8.

This clone showed up just a few times. This rearrangement joins TRBV5-1 to TRBJ1-1; D perhaps matches TRBD1 (5 bases). Germline values: CDR1 SGHRS, CDR2 YFSETQ. V gave up 0 bases and J gave up 5 bases, with 14 bases separating them. This CDR3 has 15 amino acids. The CDR3, as DNA: TGCGCCAGCAGCTTGGCCGGGCAGGGAGGGACTGAAGCTTTCTTT. Translating gives CASSLAGQGGTEAFF.

The chain links TRBV6-5 to TRBJ1-1; no clear D. The CDR3 runs to 14 residues. V lost 2 bases and J 1 base, leaving 8 bases between the germline ends. The germline V gene has CDR1 MNHEY and CDR2 SVGAGI. The CDR3 DNA follows: TGTGCCAGCAGTTACGACATCCGGAACACTGAAGCTTTCTTT. Translated, it gives CASSYDIRNTEAFF.

The chain is built from TRBV10-3 and TRBJ1-1; D not resolved. This CDR3 has 17 residues. Trimming removed 4 bases from V and 0 bases from J, with 18 bases in between. Germline CDR1 ENHRY, CDR2 SYGVKD. The CDR3 bases are TGTGCCATCAGTGTTCCCCCGAAGGGTGGGATGAACACTGAAGCTTTCTTT. Amino acid sequence: CAISVPPKGGMNTEAFF.

The rearrangement joins TRBV4-1 to TRBJ1-2; tentatively, D is TRBD1 (5 bases). Germline V gene lookup returns CDR1 MGHRA and CDR2 YSYEKL. The CDR3 spans 14 residues. V was pared by 4 bases and J by 4 bases, with 13 bases between. CDR3 DNA: TGCGCCAGCAGCCGGGACTCAGACGGCTATGGCTACACCTTC. Amino acid sequence: CASSRDSDGYGYTF.